These 32 T cell receptor beta chains came from one sample sequenced in a study of blood T cells in healthy people across ages. With a J-beta primer mix and a sample-barcoded 5' primer, a second PCR ran about 7 to 11 cycles. TCRdb independently ran MiXCR on the 5' RACE reads; one entry per CDR3 protein. The sample yields fewer than 900,000 distinct CDR3 sequences, 45% to 50% seen once. Sample: blood. These receptors were collected from a woman aged 60-75 years in good health.

The chain links TRBV7-3 to TRBJ2-3, with D hard to call. Germline V gene sequence: CDR1 SGHTA, CDR2 FQGTGA. V shed 7 bases and J shed 2 bases, with 10 bases lying between them. There are 13 residues in the CDR3. CDR3 bases: TGTGCCAGCACTCTCGGATACACAGATACGCAGTATTTT. Translated: CASTLGYTDTQYF.

The rearrangement links TRBV20-1 to TRBJ2-5; D not resolved. This CDR3 spans 17 amino acids. Between the trimmed V and J ends, which lost 2 bases and 4 bases, there was a span of 23 bases. Germline loops: CDR1 DFQATT, CDR2 SNEGSKA (reference sequence). The CDR3 region has the DNA TGCAGTGCTAGAATCTCTCCTGGGAAGATGCTAGGAGAGACCCAGTACTTC. Translating gives CSARISPGKMLGETQYF.

The V and J genes are TRBV19 and TRBJ2-5; D could derive from TRBD1 or TRBD2 (5 bases each). From germline, CDR1 is LNHDA and CDR2 SQIVND (reference sequence). The CDR3 contains 16 residues. V was trimmed by 5 bases and J by 4 bases, leaving 20 bases between them. This CDR3 is CASSAHMRGRLETQYF. For the CDR3, the DNA is TGTGCCAGTAGTGCTCATATGAGGGGCCGCCTAGAGACCCAGTACTTC. Full variable domain (remainder filled in from reference TRBV19 and TRBJ2-5): DGGITQSPKYLFRKEGQNVTLSCEQNLNHDAMYWYRQDPGQGLRLIYYSQIVNDFQKGDIAEGYSVSREKKESFPLTVTSAQKNPTAFYLCASSAHMRGRLETQYFGPGTRLLVL.

The chain has TRBV6-6 and TRBJ2-1, with no clear D. The CDR3 has 13 residues. The V gene's germline CDR1 is MNHNY and CDR2 SVGAGI (reference sequence). V was clipped by 2 bases and J by 5 bases, with 7 bases between them. The CDR3 DNA follows: TGTGCCAGCAGTTACCTTGCGGACAATGAGCAGTTCTTC. Translated, it gives CASSYLADNEQFF.

This chain connects TRBV4-2 to TRBJ1-2; the match to TRBD1 covers 7 bases. The junction had 4 bases not matched to a gene; V was cut back by 0 bases and J by 3 bases. The CDR3 has 15 residues. The germline gives CDR1 LGHNA, CDR2 YNFKEQ. Written as DNA, the CDR3 is TGTGCCAGCAGCCAAGATAAGGGGGCCGACTATGGCTACACCTTC. Its protein product is CASSQDKGADYGYTF.

V and J are TRBV12-3 or TRBV12-4 and TRBJ1-5, with D uncertain. Trimming cost V 4 bases and J 5 bases, with 12 bases left between them. CDR3 length: 14 amino acids. The CDR3 DNA follows: TGTGCCAGCAGTTCCACTGGATACGATCAGCCCCAGCATTTT. This sequence encodes CASSSTGYDQPQHF.

The genes are TRBV6-1 and TRBJ2-7, with D perhaps matching TRBD1 (5 bases). Germline CDR1 and CDR2: MNHNS and SASEGT. V was trimmed by 9 bases and J by 4 bases, leaving 22 bases between them. The length of the CDR3 is 15 residues. CDR3 residues: CASSGHTVPGYEQYF. The DNA of the CDR3 is TGTGCCAGTTCAGGGCATACCGTTCCTGGGTACGAGCAGTACTTC.

This chain connects TRBV6-5 to TRBJ2-7; the match to TRBD1 covers 8 bases. CDR3 length: 16 residues. Germline-derived CDR1 and CDR2 are MNHEY and SVGAGI. V dropped 2 bases and J dropped 0; count of bases not matched to a gene: 6. The DNA for the CDR3 is TGTGCCAGCAGTTACCCCGGGACAGGAAACTCCTACGAGCAGTACTTC. Translation gives CASSYPGTGNSYEQYF.

This chain joins TRBV6-5 and TRBJ1-6; 7 bases are a match to TRBD1. V was pared by 2 bases and J by 4 bases, with 11 bases of the junction left unmatched. The CDR3 runs 18 residues. Per germline, CDR1 MNHEY and CDR2 SVGAGI. In DNA form, the CDR3 reads TGTGCCAGCAGTTACACAGGGGCCACGGGCTCTTATAATTCACCCCTCCACTTT. Its protein product is CASSYTGATGSYNSPLHF.

Only a few counts were recorded for this clonotype. This chain links TRBV5-1 with TRBJ2-5; no reliable D call. TRBJ2-7 explains the end of the DNA better; the J call may be wrong. This CDR3 has 17 amino acids. Germline V CDR1 and CDR2: SGHRS, YFSETQ. The CDR3, as DNA: TGCGCCAGCAGCATACGGGCACAATCAAGCCCCCTCTACGAGCAGTACTTC. This codes for CASSIRAQSSPLYEQYF.

V is TRBV2 and J is TRBJ2-1; 11 positions agree with TRBD2. This CDR3 is built from 15 residues. The germline CDR1 and CDR2 sequences are SNHLY and FYNNEI. With V trimmed by 9 bases and J by 5 bases, 9 bases remained unmatched. CDR3 sequence reads: CASHKTSGNNNEQFF. As DNA, the CDR3 is TGTGCCAGTCATAAGACTAGCGGGAACAACAATGAGCAGTTCTTC.

J is TRBJ2-1 and V is TRBV5-1; 9 nucleotides align to TRBD2. V was clipped by 1 base and J by 1 base; unmatched bases: 3. The CDR3 has 16 amino acids. Germline CDR1 reads SGHRS; CDR2 reads YFSETQ. The CDR3 loop is CASSLTAGGSYNEQFF. The CDR3, as DNA: TGCGCCAGCAGCTTGACTGCGGGAGGGTCCTACAATGAGCAGTTCTTC.

The rearrangement uses TRBV25-1 and TRBJ2-7; TRBD2 matches at 7 bases. The CDR3 consists of 14 residues. CDR1 and CDR2 (germline): MGHDK, SYGVNS. V shed 5 bases, J shed 2 bases, and the junction held 6 bases outside the gene matches. This CDR3 is CASSPYGTTYEQYF. The CDR3 region has the DNA TGTGCCAGCAGTCCTTACGGGACTACCTACGAGCAGTACTTC.

In its sample, this clonotype was seen many times. The rearrangement uses TRBV6-2 or TRBV6-3 and TRBJ2-7, with 12 bases identical to TRBD2. V trimming: 6 bases; J trimming: 4 bases; junction bases outside the gene matches: 7. The CDR3 extends over 15 amino acids. The germline V gene has CDR1 MNHEY and CDR2 SVGEGT. Written as DNA, the CDR3 is TGTGCCAGCAGGTCGACTAGCGGGAGAGCATACGAGCAGTACTTC. It codes for CASRSTSGRAYEQYF.

The rearrangement uses TRBV7-9 and TRBJ2-7, with 11 bases matching TRBD1. The V segment lost 4 bases and the J segment 5 bases; nucleotides outside the gene matches: 4. The CDR3 covers 14 residues. Germline CDR1 SEHNR, CDR2 FQNEAQ (reference sequence). The CDR3 region is CASSSRDRGDEQYF. In DNA form, the CDR3 reads TGTGCCAGCAGCTCCAGGGACAGGGGGGACGAGCAGTACTTC.

This clonotype was detected only once. V usage is TRBV7-9 and J usage is TRBJ1-6, with D unclear. CDR1 and CDR2 (germline): SEHNR, FQNEAQ (reference sequence). The V end lost 3 bases, the J end lost 8 bases, and 5 bases lay between the germline ends. The CDR3 runs to 12 residues. The CDR3 sequence: CASSFADSPLHF. CDR3 DNA sequence: TGTGCCAGCAGCTTTGCCGATTCACCCCTCCACTTT.

This chain uses TRBV3-1 with TRBJ2-3; 10 positions agree with TRBD2. From germline, CDR1 is LGHDT and CDR2 YNNKEL (reference sequence). The CDR3 is 18 amino acids. Unmatched junction bases numbered 14, after V lost 4 bases and J lost 4 bases. DNA of the CDR3: TGTGCCAGCAGCCGCCCTCGAGGGGCTAGCGGGAGTGCAGATACGCAGTATTTT. As protein: CASSRPRGASGSADTQYF.

V gene TRBV20-1 combines with J gene TRBJ2-1; 11 positions match TRBD2. V lost 2 bases to trimming and J lost 9 bases; unmatched junction nucleotides: 3. There are 13 residues in the CDR3. Germline lookup yields CDR1 DFQATT and CDR2 SNEGSKA (reference sequence). The CDR3 DNA is TGCAGTGCTAGAATAGCGGGGGGGGTTGAGCAGTTCTTC. Its translation: CSARIAGGVEQFF.

This clonotype came up a few times. Its ends do not fully match the called genes, so a read error is possible. This chain uses TRBV5-1 with TRBJ2-5, with 10 bases lining up with TRBD1. The CDR3 spans 15 residues. Per the germline V gene, CDR1 is SGHRS and CDR2 is YFSETQ. The CDR3 reads CASSSGTGAQETQYF. In nucleotides, the CDR3 is TGTGCCAGCAGCTCCGGGACAGGGGCCCAAGAGACCCAGTACTTC.

This chain joins TRBV29-1 and TRBJ2-3; 7 bases line up with TRBD2. The V gene's germline CDR1 is SQVTM and CDR2 ANQGSEA. The ends lost 6 bases at V and 2 bases at J; junction bases unmatched: 8. The CDR3 extends over 14 amino acids. Here the CDR3 reads CSVGTTYFTDTQYF. In DNA form, the CDR3 reads TGCAGCGTCGGGACTACTTACTTCACAGATACGCAGTATTTT.

This clonotype was observed once. A clone one base away is much larger, so this may be a read error. The V gene is TRBV29-1, the J gene TRBJ2-5; D unresolved. CDR1 and CDR2 (germline): SQVTM, ANQGSEA. The CDR3 has 14 amino acids. The V and J ends lost 3 bases and 1 base respectively, with 12 bases between them. The CDR3 region is CSVDLGLAQETQYF. In DNA, the CDR3 is TGCAGCGTTGATCTTGGGTTAGCCCAAGAGACCCAGTACTTC.

The chain is built from TRBV7-8 and TRBJ2-7; the D gene is possibly TRBD2 (6 bases). Germline assignment: CDR1 SGHVS and CDR2 FQNEAQ. The CDR3 loop spans 17 amino acids. V lost 4 bases and J lost 2, with 21 bases in between. This CDR3 reads CASSSRTTTEGTYEQYF. Here the CDR3 DNA reads TGTGCCAGCAGCTCACGGACTACTACGGAGGGGACCTACGAGCAGTACTTC.

The CDR3 coding sequence is TGTGCCAGCAGTTTTCCCCCCCCCAGGTACAATGAGCAGTACTTC. This codes for CASSFPPPRYNEQYF. The gene calls are TRBV27 and TRBJ2-7; no clear D gene. CDR1 MNHEY and CDR2 SMNVEV come from the germline V gene (reference sequence). V shed 3 bases and J shed 7 bases, with 19 bases lying between them. This CDR3 spans 15 amino acids.

This sequence joins TRBV28 and TRBJ2-7; TRBD1 matches at 10 bases. V dropped 5 bases and J dropped 4; count of bases not matched to a gene: 8. Germline V lookup: CDR1 MDHEN, CDR2 SYDVKM. The CDR3 contains 15 residues. The CDR3 nucleotides read TGTGCCAGCAGTGAGATGCGGACAGGGGGTTACGAGCAGTACTTC. Protein product: CASSEMRTGGYEQYF.

The rearrangement uses TRBV7-9 and TRBJ1-2; no firm D call. The V gene lost 4 bases and the J gene lost 5 bases, with 17 bases spanning the gap. Germline V gives CDR1 SEHNR, CDR2 FQNEAQ (reference sequence). This CDR3 is built from 15 residues. CDR3 sequence (DNA): TGTGCCAGCAGCTCCCCCGCCGCGGGTGAATATGGCTACACCTTC. Translated, it gives CASSSPAAGEYGYTF.

A few counts support this clonotype. This chain connects TRBV12-3 or TRBV12-4 to TRBJ2-1, with 9 bases aligning to TRBD1. This CDR3 is built from 15 residues. Germline trimming cut 3 bases from V and 5 bases from J; bases unmatched to any gene: 5. CDR3 bases: TGTGCCAGCAGTTTGGGACAGGGAACGAACAATGAGCAGTTCTTC. This gives the protein CASSLGQGTNNEQFF.

J is TRBJ2-1 and V is TRBV15; 8 bases agree with TRBD2. With 0 bases clipped from V and 7 bases from J, the junction kept 14 bases outside the gene matches. The length of the CDR3 is 18 residues. Germline CDR1 and CDR2: LNHNV and YYDKDF (reference sequence). This CDR3 reads CATSRDRSGTRSSNEQFF. The CDR3 bases are TGTGCCACCAGCAGAGATCGATCCGGGACTAGGTCGTCTAATGAGCAGTTCTTC.

In the case of this clonotype: An end of the junction differs from the germline gene, which may be a read error. The rearrangement links TRBV20-1 to TRBJ2-3; maybe TRBD2 (7 bases). The V gene's germline CDR1 is DFQATT and CDR2 SNEGSKA (reference sequence). The CDR3 consists of 14 residues. CDR3: CSARLGGRTDSQYF. DNA of the CDR3: TGCAGTGCTAGGCTGGGGGGGCGAACAGATTCGCAGTATTTT.

There are a few counts of this clonotype. The genes are TRBV30 and TRBJ2-7; a weak D match, TRBD2 (5 bases). The germline V and J ends were trimmed by 2 bases and 0 bases, with 8 bases remaining between them. The length of the CDR3 is 13 residues. Germline V gives CDR1 GTSNPN, CDR2 SVGIG (reference sequence). The CDR3 nucleotides read TGTGCCTGGAGTCCGGGGTTCTCCTACGAGCAGTACTTC. Protein product: CAWSPGFSYEQYF.

The chain is built from TRBV20-1 and TRBJ2-7, with D possibly matching TRBD2 (5 bases). CDR1 and CDR2 (germline): DFQATT, SNEGSKA (reference sequence). The CDR3 covers 14 residues. Trimming stripped 3 bases from V and 2 bases from J, with 14 bases between. CDR3 in DNA: TGCAGTGCTAGGTCACCTCTGAGGGCCTACGAGCAGTACTTC. It translates to CSARSPLRAYEQYF.

The rearrangement uses TRBV6-6 and TRBJ2-5; 7 bases fit TRBD2. CDR3 size: 13 residues. Germline trimming cut 10 bases from V and 5 bases from J; bases unmatched to any gene: 10. CDR1 MNHNY and CDR2 SVGAGI come from the germline V gene (reference sequence). The CDR3 DNA is TGTGCCACATCGCTGGGGGGAGGGGAGACCCAGTACTTC. It is translated as CATSLGGGETQYF.

The V gene is TRBV28, the J gene TRBJ2-7; no reliable D call. From germline, CDR1 is MDHEN and CDR2 SYDVKM. V was cut by 4 bases and J by 2 bases, with 9 bases left in between. This CDR3 has 13 residues. CDR3 nucleotides: TGTGCCAGCAGTTGGAAAAGCGCCTACGAGCAGTACTTC. Translated: CASSWKSAYEQYF.